This is a list of T cell receptor beta chains from one sample in a study of shared clonotypes between healthy human individuals. Some clones are missing from TCRdb's copy, which holds only in-frame ones; the method was immunoSEQ multiplex PCR. The sample lists millions of clones, approximately 95% seen once, with 0.13% in the top ten. What was sequenced was naive CD4+ T cells sorted from blood. The receptors stem from a man between 18 and 35 years old in good health. Both conserved end residues are part of each CDR3. A D gene is named only where the DNA matches it firmly. Clone sizes are given selectively: once, few, many, or a class where the clone is expanded.

TRBJ2-7	NA	NA	TRBV2	CASSQDSATGQYF
TRBJ1-1	once	TRBD1	TRBV5-4	CASSLLDRDTEAFF
TRBJ2-6	many	NA	TRBV19	CASSIGNSGANVLTF
TRBJ2-5	NA	NA	TRBV5-1	CASSLRGTIQETQYF
TRBJ2-7	once	NA	TRBV6-5	CASRSAGVAYEQYF
TRBJ2-2	once	TRBD1	TRBV4-1	CASSRGQGYTGELFF
TRBJ2-1	NA	NA	TRBV12-5	CASGIQLGMRYNEQFF
TRBJ1-1	NA	NA	TRBV5-1	CASSVQEPTEAFF
TRBJ2-5	NA	TRBD2	TRBV7-3	CASSLLAGKQETQYF
TRBJ1-6	NA	NA	TRBV18	CASSQLPMVKPSNSPLHF
TRBJ1-2	NA	NA	TRBV18	CASRRGLEQVEYGYTF
TRBJ2-3	NA	NA	TRBV11-2	CASSFGSSADTQYF
TRBJ2-3	NA	NA	TRBV5-1	CASTMGVRTDTQYF
TRBJ1-2	NA	NA	TRBV21-1	CASSTFTRDSELKSYGYTF
TRBJ2-2	NA	NA	TRBV5-1	CASSLGSNTGELFF
TRBJ2-7	NA	NA	TRBV7-2	CASSQVIEQYF
TRBJ1-2	NA	TRBD1	TRBV5-1	CASSLKTGGYGYTF
TRBJ2-3	NA	TRBD1	TRBV29-1	CSVHGTVTDTQYF
TRBJ1-2	NA	TRBD1	TRBV7-2	CASRLGTEDGYTF
TRBJ1-4	NA	NA	TRBV7-8	CASSLAVGTSGEKLFF
TRBJ2-1	NA	TRBD2	TRBV7-9	CASSLTGRGGEQFF
TRBJ1-3	NA	NA	TRBV30	CAWSVSTVSGNTIYF
TRBJ1-2	NA	NA	TRBV5-8	CASSPIYSVRYGYTF
TRBJ2-2	NA	TRBD2	TRBV2	CASSEGRLAGLGELFF
TRBJ2-3	NA	NA	TRBV11-2	CASSLGTSGYTDTQYF
TRBJ1-5	NA	NA	TRBV2	CASRSYSNQPQHF
TRBJ2-2	NA	NA	TRBV4-3	CASSLPSGLPTGELFF
TRBJ2-6	NA	NA	TRBV2	CASTQVGSGANVLTF
TRBJ2-3	NA	TRBD2	TRBV2	CASSKGLAPSSTDTQYF
TRBJ2-5	NA	NA	TRBV18	CASSPAALKGQETQYF
TRBJ2-7	NA	TRBD1	TRBV5-1	CASSLQGVSSYEQYF
TRBJ1-1	NA	TRBD1	TRBV7-9	CASSLTGSTEAFF